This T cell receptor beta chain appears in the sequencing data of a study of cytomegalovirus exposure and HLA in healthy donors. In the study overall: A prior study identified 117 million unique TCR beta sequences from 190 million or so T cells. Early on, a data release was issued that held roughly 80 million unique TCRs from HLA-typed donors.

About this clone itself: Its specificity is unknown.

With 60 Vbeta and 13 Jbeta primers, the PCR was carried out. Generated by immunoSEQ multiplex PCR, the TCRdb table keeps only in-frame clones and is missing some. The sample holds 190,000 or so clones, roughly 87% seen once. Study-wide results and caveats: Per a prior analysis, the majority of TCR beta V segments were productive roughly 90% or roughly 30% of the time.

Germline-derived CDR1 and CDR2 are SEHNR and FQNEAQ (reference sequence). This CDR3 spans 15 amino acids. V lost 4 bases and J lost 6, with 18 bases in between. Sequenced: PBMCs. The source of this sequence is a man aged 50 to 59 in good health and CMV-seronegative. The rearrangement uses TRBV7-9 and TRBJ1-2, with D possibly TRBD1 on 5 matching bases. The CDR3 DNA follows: TGTGCCAGCAGCTACCCATCGACAGTCGAGAATGGCTACACCTTC. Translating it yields CASSYPSTVENGYTF. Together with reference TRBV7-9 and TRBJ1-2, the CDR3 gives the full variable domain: DTGVSQNPRHKITKRGQNVTFRCDPISEHNRLYWYRQTLGQGPEFLTYFQNEAQLEKSRLLSDRFSAERPKGSFSTLEIQRTEQGDSAMYLCASSYPSTVENGYTFGSGTRLTVV.